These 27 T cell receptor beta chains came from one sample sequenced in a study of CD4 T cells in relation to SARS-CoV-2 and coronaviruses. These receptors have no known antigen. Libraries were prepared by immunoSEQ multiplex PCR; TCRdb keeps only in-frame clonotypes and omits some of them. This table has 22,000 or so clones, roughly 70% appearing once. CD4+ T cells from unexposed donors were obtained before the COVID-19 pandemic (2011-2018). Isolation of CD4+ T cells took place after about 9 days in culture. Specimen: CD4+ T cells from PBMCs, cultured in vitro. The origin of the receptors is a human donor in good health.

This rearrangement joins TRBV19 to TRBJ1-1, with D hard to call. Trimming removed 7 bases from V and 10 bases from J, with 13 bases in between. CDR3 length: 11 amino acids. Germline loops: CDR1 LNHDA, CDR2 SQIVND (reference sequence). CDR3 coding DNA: TGTGCCAGTACCGCGGGCCCGAGAGCTTTCTTT. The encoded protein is CASTAGPRAFF.

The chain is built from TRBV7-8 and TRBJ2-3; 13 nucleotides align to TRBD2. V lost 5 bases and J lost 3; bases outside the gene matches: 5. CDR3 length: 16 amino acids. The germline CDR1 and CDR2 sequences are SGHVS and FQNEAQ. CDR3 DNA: TGTGCCAGCAGCATACGGACTAGCGGGAGTACAGATACGCAGTATTTT. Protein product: CASSIRTSGSTDTQYF.

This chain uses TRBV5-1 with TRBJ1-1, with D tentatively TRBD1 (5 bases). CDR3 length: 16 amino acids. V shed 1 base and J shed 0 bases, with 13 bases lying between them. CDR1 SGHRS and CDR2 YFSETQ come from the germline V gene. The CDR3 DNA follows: TGCGCCAGCAGCTTGTACCCCGGGACCTTGAACACTGAAGCTTTCTTT. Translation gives CASSLYPGTLNTEAFF.

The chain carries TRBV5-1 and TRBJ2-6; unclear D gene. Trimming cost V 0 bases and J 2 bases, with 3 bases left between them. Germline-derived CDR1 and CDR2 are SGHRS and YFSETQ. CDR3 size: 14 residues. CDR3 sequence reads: CASSLEAGANVLTF. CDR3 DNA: TGCGCCAGCAGCTTGGAAGCTGGGGCCAACGTCCTGACTTTC.

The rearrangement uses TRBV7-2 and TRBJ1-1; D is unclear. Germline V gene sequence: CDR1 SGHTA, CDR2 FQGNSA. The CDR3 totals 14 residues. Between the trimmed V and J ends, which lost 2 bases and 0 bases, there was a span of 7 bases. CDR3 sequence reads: CASSLRLMNTEAFF. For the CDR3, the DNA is TGTGCCAGCAGCTTACGCCTGATGAACACTGAAGCTTTCTTT. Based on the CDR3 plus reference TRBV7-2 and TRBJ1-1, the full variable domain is GAGVSQSPSNKVTEKGKDVELRCDPISGHTALYWYRQSLGQGLEFLIYFQGNSAPDKSGLPSDRFSAERTGGSVSTLTIQRTQQEDSAVYLCASSLRLMNTEAFFGQGTRLTVV.

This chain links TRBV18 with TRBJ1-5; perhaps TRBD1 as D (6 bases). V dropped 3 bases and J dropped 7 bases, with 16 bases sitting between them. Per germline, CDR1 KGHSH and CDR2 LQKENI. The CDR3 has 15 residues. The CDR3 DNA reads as TGTGCCAGCTCACCTCAGAGGGGGGCTGGGCAGCCCCAGCATTTT. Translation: CASSPQRGAGQPQHF.

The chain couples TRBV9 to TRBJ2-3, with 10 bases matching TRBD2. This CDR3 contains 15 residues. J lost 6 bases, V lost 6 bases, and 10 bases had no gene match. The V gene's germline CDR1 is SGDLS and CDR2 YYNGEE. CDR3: CASTLAGEAMDTQYF. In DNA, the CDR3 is TGTGCCAGCACCCTAGCGGGAGAGGCCATGGATACGCAGTATTTT.

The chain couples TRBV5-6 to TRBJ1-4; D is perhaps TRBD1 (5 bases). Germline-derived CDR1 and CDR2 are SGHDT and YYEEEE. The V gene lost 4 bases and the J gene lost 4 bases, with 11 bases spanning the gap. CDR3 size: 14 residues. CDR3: CASSPRDRNEKLFF. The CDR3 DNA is TGTGCCAGCAGCCCCCGGGACCGTAATGAAAAACTGTTTTTT.

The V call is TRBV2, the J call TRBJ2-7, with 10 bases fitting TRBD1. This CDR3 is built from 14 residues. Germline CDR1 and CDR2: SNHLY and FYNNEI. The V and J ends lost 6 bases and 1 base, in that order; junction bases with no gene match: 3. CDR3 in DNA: TGTGCCAGCAGCGCGGGACAGGGGTCCTACGAGCAGTACTTC. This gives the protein CASSAGQGSYEQYF.

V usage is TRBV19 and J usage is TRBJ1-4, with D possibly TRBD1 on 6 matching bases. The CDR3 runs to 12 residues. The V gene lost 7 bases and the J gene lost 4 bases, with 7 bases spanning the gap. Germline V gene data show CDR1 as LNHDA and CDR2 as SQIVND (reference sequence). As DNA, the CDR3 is TGTGCCAGTACAGGGGTTAATGAAAAACTGTTTTTT. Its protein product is CASTGVNEKLFF.

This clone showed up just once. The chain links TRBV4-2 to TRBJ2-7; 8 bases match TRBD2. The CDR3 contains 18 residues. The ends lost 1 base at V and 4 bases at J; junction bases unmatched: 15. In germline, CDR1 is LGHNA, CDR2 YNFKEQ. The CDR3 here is CASSQGYEASGRVYEQYF. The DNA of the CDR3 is TGTGCCAGCAGCCAAGGGTATGAGGCGAGCGGGAGAGTGTACGAGCAGTACTTC.

Here the CDR3 DNA reads TGTGCCAGCAGCCAAGATCTGGCAGGGCTCTATGGCTACACCTTC. Translated, it gives CASSQDLAGLYGYTF. V and J are TRBV3-1 (or the pseudogene TRBV3-2) and TRBJ1-2; D might be TRBD1 (5 bases). The CDR3 spans 15 residues. Germline CDR1 and CDR2: LGHDT and YNNKEL (reference sequence). The V end was cut by 0 bases, the J end by 4 bases, with 12 bases between.

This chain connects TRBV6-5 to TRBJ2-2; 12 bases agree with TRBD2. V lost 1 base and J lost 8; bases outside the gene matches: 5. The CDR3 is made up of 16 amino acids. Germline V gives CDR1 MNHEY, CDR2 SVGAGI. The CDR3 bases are TGTGCCAGCAGTTACTATCAGACTAGCGGGAGTGGGGAGCTGTTTTTT. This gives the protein CASSYYQTSGSGELFF.

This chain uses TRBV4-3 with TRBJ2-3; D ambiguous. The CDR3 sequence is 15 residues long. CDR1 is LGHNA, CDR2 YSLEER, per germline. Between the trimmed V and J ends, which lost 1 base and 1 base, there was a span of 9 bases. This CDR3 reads CASSQATTRTDTQYF. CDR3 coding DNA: TGCGCCAGCAGCCAAGCAACAACCCGCACAGATACGCAGTATTTT.

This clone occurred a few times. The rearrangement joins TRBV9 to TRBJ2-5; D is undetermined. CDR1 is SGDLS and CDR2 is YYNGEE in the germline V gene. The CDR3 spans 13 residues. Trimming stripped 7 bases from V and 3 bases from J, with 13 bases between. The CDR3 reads CASQQGGEETQYF. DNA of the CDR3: TGTGCCAGCCAACAAGGTGGGGAAGAGACCCAGTACTTC.

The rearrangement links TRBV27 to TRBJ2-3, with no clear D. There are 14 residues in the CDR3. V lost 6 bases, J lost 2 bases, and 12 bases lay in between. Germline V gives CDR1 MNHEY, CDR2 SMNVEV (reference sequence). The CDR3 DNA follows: TGTGCCAGCAGAAGGGCAGGACCCACAGATACGCAGTATTTT. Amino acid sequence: CASRRAGPTDTQYF.

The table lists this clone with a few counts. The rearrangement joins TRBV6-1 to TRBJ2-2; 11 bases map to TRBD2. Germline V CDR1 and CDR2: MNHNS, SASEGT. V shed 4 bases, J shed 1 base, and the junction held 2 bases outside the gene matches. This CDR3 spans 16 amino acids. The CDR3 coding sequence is TGTGCCAGCAGTGCCCTAGCGGGAGGGAACACCGGGGAGCTGTTTTTT. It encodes CASSALAGGNTGELFF.

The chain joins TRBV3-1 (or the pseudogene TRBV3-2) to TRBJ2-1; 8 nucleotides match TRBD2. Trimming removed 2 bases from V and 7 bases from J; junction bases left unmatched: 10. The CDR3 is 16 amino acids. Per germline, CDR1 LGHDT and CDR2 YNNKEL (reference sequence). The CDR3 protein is CASSQNGRAFLNEQFF. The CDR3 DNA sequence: TGTGCCAGCAGCCAAAACGGGAGGGCCTTCTTGAATGAGCAGTTCTTC.

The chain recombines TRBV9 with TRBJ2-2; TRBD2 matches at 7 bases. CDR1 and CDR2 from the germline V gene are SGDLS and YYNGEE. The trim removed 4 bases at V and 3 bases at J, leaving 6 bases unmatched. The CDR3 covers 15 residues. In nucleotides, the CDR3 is TGTGCCAGCAGCTTCGGACTAGTCGACACCGGGGAGCTGTTTTTT. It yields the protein CASSFGLVDTGELFF.

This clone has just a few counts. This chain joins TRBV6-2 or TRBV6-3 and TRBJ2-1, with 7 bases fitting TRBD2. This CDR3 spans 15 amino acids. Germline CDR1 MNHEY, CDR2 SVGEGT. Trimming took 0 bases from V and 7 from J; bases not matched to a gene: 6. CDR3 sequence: CASSYSVGGLNEQFF. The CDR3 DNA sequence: TGTGCCAGCAGTTACTCGGTGGGAGGGTTGAATGAGCAGTTCTTC.

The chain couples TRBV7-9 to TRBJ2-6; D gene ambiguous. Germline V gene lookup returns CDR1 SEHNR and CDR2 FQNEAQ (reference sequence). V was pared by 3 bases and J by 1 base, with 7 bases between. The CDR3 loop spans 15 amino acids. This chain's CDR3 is CASSLMGSGANVLTF. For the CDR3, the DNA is TGTGCCAGCAGCTTGATGGGATCTGGGGCCAACGTCCTGACTTTC.

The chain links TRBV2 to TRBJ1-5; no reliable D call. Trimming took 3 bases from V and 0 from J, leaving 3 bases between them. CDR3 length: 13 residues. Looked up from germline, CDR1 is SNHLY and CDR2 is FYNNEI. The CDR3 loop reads CASSDDSNQPQHF. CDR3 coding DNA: TGTGCCAGCAGTGACGATAGCAATCAGCCCCAGCATTTT.

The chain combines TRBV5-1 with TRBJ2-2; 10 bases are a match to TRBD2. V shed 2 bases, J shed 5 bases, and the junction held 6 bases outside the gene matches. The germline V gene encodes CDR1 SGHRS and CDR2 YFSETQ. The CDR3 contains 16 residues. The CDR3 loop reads CASSLKREGRTGELFF. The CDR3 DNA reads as TGCGCCAGCAGCTTAAAGCGGGAGGGCCGAACCGGGGAGCTGTTTTTT.

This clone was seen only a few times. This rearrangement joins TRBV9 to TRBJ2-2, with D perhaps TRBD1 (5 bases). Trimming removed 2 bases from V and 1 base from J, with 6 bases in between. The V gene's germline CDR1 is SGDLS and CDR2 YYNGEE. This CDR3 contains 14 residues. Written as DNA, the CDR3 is TGTGCCAGCAGCGTCAGGGTGAACACCGGGGAGCTGTTTTTT. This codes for CASSVRVNTGELFF.

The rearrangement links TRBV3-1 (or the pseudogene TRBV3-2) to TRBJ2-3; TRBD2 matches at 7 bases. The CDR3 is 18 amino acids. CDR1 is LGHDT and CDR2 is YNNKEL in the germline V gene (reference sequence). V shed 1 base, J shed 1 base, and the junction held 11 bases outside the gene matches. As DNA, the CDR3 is TGTGCCAGCAGCCAAGTTCCGTTTGCGGGGGTTGGCACAGATACGCAGTATTTT. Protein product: CASSQVPFAGVGTDTQYF.

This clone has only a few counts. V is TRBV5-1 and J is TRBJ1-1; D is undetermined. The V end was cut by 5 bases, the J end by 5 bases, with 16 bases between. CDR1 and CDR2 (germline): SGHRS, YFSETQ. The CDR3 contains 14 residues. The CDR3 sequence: CASRLSNRDTEAFF. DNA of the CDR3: TGCGCCAGCAGATTGAGTAACCGAGATACTGAAGCTTTCTTT.

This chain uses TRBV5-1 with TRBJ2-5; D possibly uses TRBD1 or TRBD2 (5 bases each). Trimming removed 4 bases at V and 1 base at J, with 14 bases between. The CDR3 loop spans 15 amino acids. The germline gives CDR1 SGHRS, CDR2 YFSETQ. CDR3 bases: TGCGCCAGCAGCCCCACATGGGGGTTCCAAGAGACCCAGTACTTC. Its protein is CASSPTWGFQETQYF.